This T cell receptor (beta chain) was documented in a study of cytomegalovirus exposure and HLA in healthy donors (dated by TCRdb to about 2017). Turning to the overall study: An earlier analysis of around 600 of the donors reported about 250 Gb of sequence data and 120 million or so unique TCR beta sequences from about 200 million T cells. Rather than drawing on any new phenotypic data, the later analysis identified candidate immune exposures from TCR beta sequences and the way those sequences occurred across donors. The number of donors typed differed by locus, with about 629-640 for A, B, C, DRB1 and DQB1, roughly 550 for DQA1, 600 to 610 for DPA1, and roughly 450 for DPB1. In a later genetic analysis, genome-wide SNP genotypes for 398 of the 666 donors were used, and that subset was treated as a discovery cohort. Alongside the repertoire data, information on donor age, sex, ethnicity and CMV serostatus was compiled. Among 350 to 400 genotyped donors of the cohort, an average of about 240,000 unique TCR beta nucleotide sequences were sequenced per donor, around 20% of them non-productive. To decide whether each TCR beta V gene segment behaved as functional or pseudogenic, an earlier analysis of some 570 of the donors relied on high-throughput TCR beta sequencing. Every discovery cohort repertoire had been produced on one sequencing platform. A later analysis re-examined previously published TCR beta repertoires from 610 or so donors and added high-resolution HLA genotyping to investigate patterns of TCR occurrence. Along with the approximately 600-subject first cohort, a separate validation cohort of 120 different subjects was used. The study profiled the T cell repertoires of some 610 subjects by immunosequencing and related them to cytomegalovirus serostatus. HLA typing covered class I and class II loci at four-digit resolution. To predict cytomegalovirus infection status, the study brought together high-throughput TCR immunosequencing, statistical association of individual TCRs with disease status, and machine learning. An early release that covered roughly 600 HLA-typed donors contained approximately 300 gigabases of sequencing data and about 84 million unique TCR sequences. The aim of the study was to test whether cataloging public T cell receptors could identify signatures of past pathogen exposure. Among the approximately 400 genotyped donors, approximately 82% belonged to the genetic ancestry cluster associated with self-reported Caucasian donors. Several DR-DQ haplotypes were treated as single units for association and clustering because of strong linkage in the cohort. What the work shows at the level of the full study, not this receptor alone: Strong co-occurrence of HLA alleles, especially DR and DQ, made assigning TCR associations to individual alleles difficult. Most CMV-associated TCR beta chains appeared to be HLA-restricted in a later analysis, and the HLA associations seemed to be driven largely by CMV exposure. In a later analysis, some 18,000 TCR beta sequences were associated with specific HLA alleles at a false discovery rate of 0.05. A later analysis reported that several top co-occurrence clusters appeared linked to parvovirus B19, influenza, CMV and Epstein-Barr virus. Only TCR beta chains were sequenced in this cohort, and the absence of alpha or paired-chain data limited detectable features. A few of the identified cytomegalovirus-associated TCR beta chains were confirmed in vitro to be specific for cytomegalovirus antigens. Because counts were too low, 15 to 20 rarely observed V segments, including chromosome 9 orphons, were excluded from the earlier analysis of several hundred of the donors. The only immune exposure information available for the cohort was CMV serostatus. A later analysis found that HLA-associated TCR beta chains were more clonally expanded and had lower generation probabilities than equally common non-associated chains. Across donors, most TCR sequences were observed very rarely, whereas some public TCRs were present in many individuals. Linkage disequilibrium might explain the correlated functional status among segregating V segments, but an unknown experimental factor could not be ruled out. A cluster of highly shared sequence variants was judged likely to be a technical artifact of the sequencing pipeline. The 87-base-pair reads could not distinguish some IMGT-functional V segments, including TRBV6-2 and TRBV6-3, so those segments were excluded. Because HLA typing was unavailable for some donors at each locus, only the typed subset was used in association tests. In an earlier analysis of around 500 of the donors, most TCR beta V segments appeared in productive rearrangements about 90% or about 30% of the time, broadly matching IMGT annotations. The authors suggested that the approach could potentially be generalized to other disease states and immunological phenotypes. A further reported finding was that TCR beta sequences accurately predicted the HLA-A and HLA-B alleles for most subjects in the first cohort. Cytomegalovirus status was reported to be diagnosed by the classifier with high specificity and sensitivity in both the original and validation cohorts. In a later analysis, TCR association rates were found to vary across HLA loci, with the most associated TCRs seen for DRB1 alleles and the fewest for HLA-C alleles. In the study, 150 to 200 TCR beta chains were listed as associated with cytomegalovirus. V-gene and J-gene trimming of TCR beta chains was associated with a missense DCLRE1C variant in a later genetic analysis, and the association was replicated in an independent cohort. A later genetic analysis reported fewer N-insertions in productive TCRs among donors in an Asian-associated ancestry cluster than the approximately 670-donor mean. Roughly uniform sequencing depth across donors was assumed in presence/absence analyses, although this assumption may not hold.

The library was produced with the immunoSEQ multiplex PCR assay. The multiplex PCR relied on a mix of 60 forward primers for TCR Vbeta segments and 13 reverse primers for TCR Jbeta segments. Amplification of the CDR3 region of rearranged TCR beta genes was performed with a multiplex PCR assay on genomic DNA. The Illumina HiSeq System was used to sequence the amplified TCR beta libraries as 87-base-pair reads. Concerning the study's data processing: A later analysis counted approximately 84 million unique TCR beta chains across the 666 repertoires, and about 10 million of these chains were shared by at least two donors. Raw reads were error-corrected and collapsed into unique sequences by a nearest-neighbor algorithm in which closely related sequences were merged to remove PCR and sequencing errors. To assign V, D and J gene segments, CDR3 sequences were aligned to IMGT reference sequences. For a sequence to be retained, a match of at least six nucleotides was required to both a V gene segment and a J gene segment. A rearrangement was called productive if the CDR3 had no stop codons and remained in frame with V and J, and every other rearrangement was called non-productive. Following IMGT convention, CDR3 was defined as the stretch from the second conserved V-encoded cysteine up to the conserved J-encoded phenylalanine. In an earlier analysis of more than 550 of the donors, sequences lacking an unambiguous match to a single V gene segment were excluded. In an earlier analysis of around 590 of the donors, a V segment was called functional when productive rearrangements were above 56.7%, and segregating when the standard deviation between donors exceeded 5%. A statistical classification framework was built to diagnose cytomegalovirus status from the catalog of TCR beta chain sequences. In a later analysis, TCR nucleotide sequences were compared against IMGT/GENE-DB human TR gene sequences so that V and J genes could be assigned. In a later analysis, CDR3 sequences and most-parsimonious VDJ recombination scenarios were assigned using the TCRdist pipeline. A later analysis defined each TCR beta chain by its CDR3 amino acid sequence plus V-gene family, and excluded reads lacking a unique V-gene family. A later analysis removed 500 to 600 highly shared, low-generation-probability nucleotide sequences to deal with suspected cross-contamination and a sequencing artifact. In a later analysis, a clonal expansion index was calculated for each public chain from normalized within-repertoire ranks of inferred template counts. In a later analysis, generation probabilities were computed using a VDJ recombination model fitted to out-of-frame rearrangements, and the results were checked against IGoR. In a later analysis, hypergeometric tests were used to score TCR-TCR, TCR-HLA and TCR-CMV co-occurrence, with a repertoire-size bias correction applied to TCR pairs. A later analysis estimated false discovery rates by permuting HLA or CMV assignments 20 times. In a later analysis, co-occurring TCRs were grouped using DBSCAN, and TCRdist sequence similarity was added for clustering within HLA-allele-positive subsets. Repertoires with fewer than 30,000 or more than 120,000 public chains, plus five repertoires with anomalous nucleotide sharing, were excluded from co-occurrence clustering. The clones in this table, taken by TCRdb from immuneACCESS, are in-frame only. Not every clone is retained; where verified, under half of the shortfall comes from an unresolved V gene, and the cause of the rest is unknown. V, J and clone size derive from that table, while D and trimming were established from the DNA sequence. For this sample the table gives around 140,000 clones, of which about 80% were detected only once. Clones ranked in the top ten supply 1.4% to 1.5% of the sample.

Trimming takes 3 bases from V and 4 bases from J, and the germline ends sit 3 bases apart. The CDR3 runs 12 amino acids, cysteine and phenylalanine included. The only DNA kept is the CDR3, 36 bases in frame from the first base. CDR1 and CDR2, per the germline V gene, are MGHRA and YSYEKL. Note on this clone: The target of this receptor is not known. No much larger clonotype is one base removed from it; base qualities were not supplied.

The cohort was made up of around 720 healthy bone marrow donors. At the time of sampling, every cohort member was nominally healthy, though immune exposures that went unrecorded were likely present. The donor was CMV seropositive and was included in the group of 250 to 350 seropositive cohort members. Every donor gave a peripheral blood sample, and the peripheral blood mononuclear cells from that sample were used for TCR beta sequencing. The Qiagen DNeasy Blood Extraction Kit was used to extract genomic DNA from the blood cell samples. The source is a man younger than 40 in good health and CMV-seropositive. Sequencing was carried out using PBMCs. The chain links TRBV4-1 with TRBJ2-2, with no D gene named confidently. DNA sequence: TGCGCCAGCAGCCACGGCACCGGGGAGCTGTTTTTT. Its protein is CASSHGTGELFF.